This T cell receptor beta chain was captured by sequencing in a study of PD-L1 blockade in urothelial cancer. Time point reported: pretreatment peripheral blood. Every PCR got spiked synthetic TCR analog templates. Here immunoSEQ multiplex PCR was the method, and the copy in TCRdb shows in-frame clones only, minus some. Altogether about 39,000 clones are present, roughly nine tenths being singletons, with the ten largest covering about 11%. This specimen consisted of PBMCs, obtained around atezolizumab (anti-PD-L1) treatment. The TCR sequence derives from a woman aged 55-69 years with urothelial cancer.

The CDR3 DNA follows: TGTGCCAGCAGTGCTCAGACAGGCCAAACCGGGGAGCTGTTTTTT. Translated: CASSAQTGQTGELFF. V gene TRBV2 combines with J gene TRBJ2-2; weak D call: TRBD1 (6 bases). CDR3 length: 15 residues. V lost 4 bases and J 5 bases, leaving 14 bases between the germline ends. Germline CDR1 reads SNHLY; CDR2 reads FYNNEI.